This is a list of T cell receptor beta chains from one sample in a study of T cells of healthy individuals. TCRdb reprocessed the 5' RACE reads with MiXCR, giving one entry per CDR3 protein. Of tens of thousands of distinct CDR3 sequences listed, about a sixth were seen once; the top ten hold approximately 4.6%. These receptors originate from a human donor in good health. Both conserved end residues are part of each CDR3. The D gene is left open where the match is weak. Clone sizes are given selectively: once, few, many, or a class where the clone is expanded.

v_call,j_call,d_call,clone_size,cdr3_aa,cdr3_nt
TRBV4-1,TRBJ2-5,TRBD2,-,CASSQERGGIQETQYF,TGCGCCAGCAGCCAAGAGCGGGGGGGTATCCAAGAGACCCAGTACTTC
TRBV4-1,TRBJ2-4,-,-,CASSQIGVIQYF,TGCGCCAGCAGCCAAATAGGGGTCATTCAGTACTTC
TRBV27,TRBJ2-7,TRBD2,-,CASTSRTSGSIEQYF,TGTGCCAGCACCTCGCGGACTAGCGGGAGTATCGAGCAGTACTTC
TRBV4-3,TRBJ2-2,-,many,CASSPIRGAGELFF,TGCGCCAGCAGCCCGATCCGGGGAGCCGGGGAGCTGTTTTTT
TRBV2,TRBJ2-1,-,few,CASGGRGSYNEQFF,TGTGCCAGTGGAGGACGGGGCTCCTACAATGAGCAGTTCTTC
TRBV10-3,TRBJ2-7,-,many,CAISADSPEQYF,TGTGCCATCAGTGCGGACAGTCCCGAGCAGTACTTC
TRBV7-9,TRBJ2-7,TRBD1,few,CASSLEGQSEQYF,TGTGCCAGCAGCTTAGAGGGACAGTCCGAGCAGTACTTC
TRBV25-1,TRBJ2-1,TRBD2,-,CASSATSPIVNEQFF,TGTGCCAGCAGTGCGACTAGCCCCATAGTCAATGAGCAGTTCTTC
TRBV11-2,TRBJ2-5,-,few,CASSLPGIETQYF,TGTGCCAGCAGCTTGCCGGGGATTGAGACCCAGTACTTC
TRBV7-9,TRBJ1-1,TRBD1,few,CASRRTGDPTEAFF,TGTGCCAGCAGGCGTACAGGGGACCCCACTGAAGCTTTCTTT
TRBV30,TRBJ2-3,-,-,CALEADTQYF,TGTGCCTTGGAAGCAGATACGCAGTATTTT
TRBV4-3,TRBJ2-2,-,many,CASKSNTGELFF,TGCGCCAGCAAGTCGAACACCGGGGAGCTGTTTTTT
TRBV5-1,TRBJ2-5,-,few,CASSFYQFVETQYF,TGCGCCAGCAGCTTTTACCAATTCGTAGAGACCCAGTACTTC
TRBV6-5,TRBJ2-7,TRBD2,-,CATSSGRITYEQYF,TGTGCCACGTCTAGCGGGAGGATCACCTACGAGCAGTACTTC
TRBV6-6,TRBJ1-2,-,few,CASSYLEGYTF,TGTGCCAGCAGTTACCTCGAGGGCTACACCTTC
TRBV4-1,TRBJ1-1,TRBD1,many,CASSQEGQGMGLTEAFF,TGCGCCAGCAGCCAAGAAGGACAGGGGATGGGGTTGACTGAAGCTTTCTTT
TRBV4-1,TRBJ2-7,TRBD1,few,CASSQPGTGYEQYF,TGCGCCAGCAGCCAACCCGGGACAGGCTACGAGCAGTACTTC
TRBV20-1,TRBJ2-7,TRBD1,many,CSARDVLGAGGSYEQYF,TGCAGTGCTAGAGACGTTTTAGGGGCAGGGGGCTCCTACGAGCAGTACTTC
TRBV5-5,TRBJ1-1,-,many,CASSFRAGVPEAFF,TGTGCCAGCAGCTTTCGGGCAGGGGTACCTGAAGCTTTCTTT
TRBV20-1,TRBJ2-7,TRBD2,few,CSASVSSGGSHEQYF,TGCAGTGCTAGTGTCTCTAGCGGGGGGTCCCACGAGCAGTACTTC
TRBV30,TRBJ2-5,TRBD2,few,CAWRGLGGVGETQYF,TGTGCCTGGAGGGGCCTGGGGGGGGTAGGAGAGACCCAGTACTTC
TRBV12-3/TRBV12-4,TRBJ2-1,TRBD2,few,CASSTSGGIRFF,TGTGCCAGCAGTACTAGCGGGGGGATACGGTTCTTC
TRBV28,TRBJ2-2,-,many,CASSKRIRGTGELFF,TGTGCCAGCAGCAAAAGGATCAGGGGCACCGGGGAGCTGTTTTTT
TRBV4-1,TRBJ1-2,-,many,CASSQGSAGAFGYTF,TGCGCCAGCAGCCAAGGATCGGCAGGGGCTTTTGGCTACACCTTC
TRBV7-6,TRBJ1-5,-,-,CASSLGDNQPQHF,TGTGCCAGCAGCTTGGGAGACAATCAGCCCCAGCATTTT
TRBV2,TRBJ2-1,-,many,CASSELGVEVGFF,TGTGCCAGCAGTGAGTTGGGAGTGGAGGTGGGGTTCTTC
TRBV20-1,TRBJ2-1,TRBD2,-,CSARNRGLAGGLSYNEQFF,TGCAGTGCTAGAAACAGGGGACTAGCGGGGGGGCTATCCTACAATGAGCAGTTCTTC
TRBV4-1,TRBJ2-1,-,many,CASSQEEVAGQFF,TGCGCCAGCAGCCAAGAAGAAGTGGCGGGGCAGTTCTTC
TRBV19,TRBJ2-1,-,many,CASSRGHEQFF,TGTGCCAGTAGTAGGGGGCATGAGCAGTTCTTC
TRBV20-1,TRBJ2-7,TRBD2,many,CSAIIPGTSGVYEQYF,TGCAGTGCTATTATACCCGGGACTAGCGGGGTTTACGAGCAGTACTTC
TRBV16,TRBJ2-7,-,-,CASSQTGPYEQYF,TGTGCCAGCAGCCAGACAGGACCCTACGAGCAGTACTTC
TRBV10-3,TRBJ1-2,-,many,CAIRQGGEGYTF,TGTGCCATCAGACAAGGGGGAGAGGGCTACACCTTC
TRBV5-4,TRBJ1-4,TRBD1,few,CASSPRGREEKLFF,TGTGCCAGCAGCCCCAGGGGGCGTGAAGAAAAACTGTTTTTT
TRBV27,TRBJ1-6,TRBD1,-,CASSYRGNSPLHF,TGTGCCAGCAGTTACAGGGGAAATTCACCCCTCCACTTT
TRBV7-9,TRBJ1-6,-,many,CASSAPLGRNSPLHF,TGTGCCAGCAGCGCGCCCCTAGGGCGAAATTCACCCCTCCACTTT
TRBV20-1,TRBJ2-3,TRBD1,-,CSAQGASTDTQYF,TGCAGTGCTCAGGGGGCTTCCACAGATACGCAGTATTTT
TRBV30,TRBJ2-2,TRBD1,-,CAWSEPYRGAGELFF,TGTGCCTGGAGTGAACCATACAGGGGGGCCGGGGAGCTGTTTTTT
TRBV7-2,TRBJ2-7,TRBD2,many,CASSFSTSGSYEQYF,TGTGCCAGCAGCTTTTCAACTAGCGGGAGCTACGAGCAGTACTTC
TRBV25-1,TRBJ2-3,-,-,CASRGPKRSGEYVVDTQYF,TGTGCCAGCAGAGGGCCCAAGCGGTCGGGAGAATACGTGGTGGATACGCAGTATTTT
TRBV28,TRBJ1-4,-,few,CASSSPNGQFNEKLFF,TGTGCCAGCAGTTCCCCAAACGGACAGTTTAATGAAAAACTGTTTTTT
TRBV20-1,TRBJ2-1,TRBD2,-,CSAPSTSGRDNEQFF,TGCAGTGCTCCCTCGACTAGCGGGAGGGACAATGAGCAGTTCTTC
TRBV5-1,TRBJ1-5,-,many,CASSLGEFCWRQYYSNQPQHF,TGCGCCAGCAGCTTGGGTGAGTTTTGTTGGAGACAGTACTATAGCAATCAGCCCCAGCATTTT
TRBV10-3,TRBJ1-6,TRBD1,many,CAISDGDRANTSPLHF,TGTGCCATCAGTGACGGGGACAGGGCGAATACTTCACCCCTCCACTTT
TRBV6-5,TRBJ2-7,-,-,CASSYWPRDEQYF,TGTGCCAGCAGTTACTGGCCTAGGGACGAGCAGTACTTC
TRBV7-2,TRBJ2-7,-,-,CASSLAGRTYEQYF,TGTGCCAGCAGCTTAGCGGGACGGACCTACGAGCAGTACTTC
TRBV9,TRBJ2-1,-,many,CASSVSGNEQFF,TGTGCCAGCAGCGTTAGCGGCAATGAGCAGTTCTTC
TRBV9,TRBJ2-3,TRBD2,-,CASSVVASGSADTQYF,TGTGCCAGCAGCGTAGTTGCTAGCGGGAGCGCAGATACGCAGTATTTT
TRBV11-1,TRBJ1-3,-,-,CASSPPGGLSGNTIYF,TGTGCCAGCAGCCCTCCCGGAGGTCTCTCTGGAAACACCATATATTTT
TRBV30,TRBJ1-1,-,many,CAWSVGPNTEAFF,TGTGCCTGGAGTGTTGGGCCAAACACTGAAGCTTTCTTT
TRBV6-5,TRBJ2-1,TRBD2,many,CASRREGGSSYNEQFF,TGTGCCAGCAGACGTGAGGGAGGGAGCTCCTACAATGAGCAGTTCTTC
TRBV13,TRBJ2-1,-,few,CASSFQDEQFF,TGTGCCAGCAGCTTTCAAGATGAGCAGTTCTTC
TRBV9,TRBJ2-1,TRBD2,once,CASSVGGTSLAGGIEQFF,TGTGCCAGCAGCGTAGGCGGGACATCACTAGCGGGAGGAATTGAGCAGTTCTTC